The following is a TCR beta chain sequence with its context. In the original processing: Reference gene primer amplification yielded estimated nucleated cell counts. Method: immunoSEQ multiplex PCR; TCRdb's copy keeps in-frame clones and lacks some. The D gene and trimming were derived from the DNA, and the V and J assignments and clone size from that table. The repertoire holds 95,000 to 120,000 clones, more than 80% seen once, with more than 5% in the top ten. Seattle patient enrollment occurred during active infection, with longitudinal follow-up thereafter. The V and J ends lost 5 bases and 4 bases, in that order; junction bases with no gene match: 7. CDR3 size: 14 residues. CDR1 and CDR2 from the germline V gene are SEHNR and FQNEAQ (reference sequence). The data stem from a study of blood T cell repertoires in COVID-19. Study-wide background: Donors in the United States, Italy and Spain gave samples during acute or convalescent COVID-19. Sources were T cells, B-cell-depleted T cells, or PBMCs; the material itself was cDNA or gDNA.

The chain recombines TRBV7-9 with TRBJ1-2, with 7 bases lining up with TRBD1. The TCR was taken from a woman in her fifties or sixties with COVID-19, enrolled during active disease. Sequenced sample: peripheral blood. For the CDR3, the DNA is TGTGCCAGCAGCCCGACCTGGGACAGCTATGGCTACACCTTC. Amino acids: CASSPTWDSYGYTF.